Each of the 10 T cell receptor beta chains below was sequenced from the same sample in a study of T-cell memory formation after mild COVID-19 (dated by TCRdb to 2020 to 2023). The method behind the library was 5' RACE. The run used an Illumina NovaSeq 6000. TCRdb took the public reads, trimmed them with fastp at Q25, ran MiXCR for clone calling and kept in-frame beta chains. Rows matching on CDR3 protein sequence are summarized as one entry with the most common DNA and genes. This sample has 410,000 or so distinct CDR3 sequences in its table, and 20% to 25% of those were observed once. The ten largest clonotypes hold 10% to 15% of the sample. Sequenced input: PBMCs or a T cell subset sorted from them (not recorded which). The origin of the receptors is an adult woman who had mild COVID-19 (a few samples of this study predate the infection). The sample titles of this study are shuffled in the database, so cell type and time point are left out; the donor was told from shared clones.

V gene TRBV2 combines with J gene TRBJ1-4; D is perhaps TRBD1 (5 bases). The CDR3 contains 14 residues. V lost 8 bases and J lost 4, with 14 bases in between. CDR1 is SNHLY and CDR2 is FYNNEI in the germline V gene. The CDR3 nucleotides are TGTGCCAGCTTTTCCCGGGGCCTTAATGAAAAACTGTTTTTT. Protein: CASFSRGLNEKLFF.

The CDR3 coding sequence is TGTGCCACCAGCCCCGGGACCTTACTCATTCAGTACTTC. Amino acids: CATSPGTLLIQYF. The gene calls are TRBV15 and TRBJ2-4, with D tentatively TRBD1 or TRBD2 (5 bases each). Per germline, CDR1 LNHNV and CDR2 YYDKDF (reference sequence). The CDR3 contains 13 residues. Between the trimmed V and J ends, which lost 5 bases and 9 bases, there was a span of 14 bases.

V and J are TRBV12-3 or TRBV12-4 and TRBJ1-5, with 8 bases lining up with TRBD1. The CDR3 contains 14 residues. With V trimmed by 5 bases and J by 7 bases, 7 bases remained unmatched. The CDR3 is CASSLQGAVQPQHF. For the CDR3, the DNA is TGTGCCAGCAGTCTTCAGGGGGCTGTACAGCCCCAGCATTTT.

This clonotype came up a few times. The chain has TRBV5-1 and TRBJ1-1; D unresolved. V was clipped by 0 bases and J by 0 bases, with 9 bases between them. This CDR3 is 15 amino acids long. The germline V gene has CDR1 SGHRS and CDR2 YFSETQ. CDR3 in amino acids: CASSLVPELNTEAFF. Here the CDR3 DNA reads TGCGCCAGCAGCTTGGTTCCAGAGTTGAACACTGAAGCTTTCTTT. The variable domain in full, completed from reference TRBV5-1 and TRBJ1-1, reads KAGVTQTPRYLIKTRGQQVTLSCSPISGHRSVSWYQQTPGQGLQFLFEYFSETQRNKGNFPGRFSGRQFSNSRSEMNVSTLELGDSALYLCASSLVPELNTEAFFGQGTRLTVV.

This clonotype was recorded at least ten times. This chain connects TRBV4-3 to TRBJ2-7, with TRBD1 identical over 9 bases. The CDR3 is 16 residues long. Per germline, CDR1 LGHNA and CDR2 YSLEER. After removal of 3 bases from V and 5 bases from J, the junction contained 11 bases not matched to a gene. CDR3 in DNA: TGCGCCAGCAGCCATTGGGGGACAGGGAAGCGAAACGAGCAGTACTTC. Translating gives CASSHWGTGKRNEQYF.

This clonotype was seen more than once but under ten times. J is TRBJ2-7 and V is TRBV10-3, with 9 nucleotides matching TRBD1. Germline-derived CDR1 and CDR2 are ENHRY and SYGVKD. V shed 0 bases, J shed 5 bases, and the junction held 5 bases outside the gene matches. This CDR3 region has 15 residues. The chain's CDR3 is CAISESGTGHNEQYF. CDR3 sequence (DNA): TGTGCCATCAGTGAGTCCGGGACAGGGCACAACGAGCAGTACTTC.

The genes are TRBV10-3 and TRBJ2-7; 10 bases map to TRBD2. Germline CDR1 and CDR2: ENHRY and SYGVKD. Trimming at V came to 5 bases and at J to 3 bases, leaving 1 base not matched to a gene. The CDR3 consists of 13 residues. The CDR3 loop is CAISSGRDYEQYF. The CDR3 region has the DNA TGTGCCATCAGTAGCGGGAGGGACTACGAGCAGTACTTC.

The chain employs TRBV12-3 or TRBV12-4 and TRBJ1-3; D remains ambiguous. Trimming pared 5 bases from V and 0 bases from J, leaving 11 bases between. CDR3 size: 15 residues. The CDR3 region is CASSPRVVSGNTIYF. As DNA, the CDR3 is TGTGCCAGCAGTCCGAGGGTGGTCTCTGGAAACACCATATATTTT.

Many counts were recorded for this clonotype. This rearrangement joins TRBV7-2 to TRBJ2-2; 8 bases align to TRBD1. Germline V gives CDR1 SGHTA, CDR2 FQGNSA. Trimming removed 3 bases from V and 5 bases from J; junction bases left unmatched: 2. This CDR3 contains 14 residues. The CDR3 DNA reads TGTGCCAGCAGCTTCGACAGGGGAACCGGGGAGCTGTTTTTT. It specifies CASSFDRGTGELFF.

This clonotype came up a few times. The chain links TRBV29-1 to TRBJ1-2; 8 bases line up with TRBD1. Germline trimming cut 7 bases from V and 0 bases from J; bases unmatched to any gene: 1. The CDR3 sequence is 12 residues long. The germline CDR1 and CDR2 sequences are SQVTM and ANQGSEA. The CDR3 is CSGQGTNYGYTF. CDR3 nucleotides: TGCAGCGGACAGGGGACTAACTATGGCTACACCTTC.